The 11 T cell receptor beta chains presented below share a single source sample, sequenced in a study of T cell repertoires in cytomegalovirus infection. No antigens are known for them. TCRdb independently ran MiXCR on the reads; one entry per CDR3 protein. Of some 150,000 distinct CDR3 sequences listed, 32% are singletons. The sequences come from CD8+ T cells from cultured PBMCs, collected from culture after CMV antigen stimulation. The receptors derive from a human donor in good health (CMV status not recorded). Some clones in this sample may be carry-over from other donors' samples.

CDR3 nucleotide sequence: TGTGCCAGCAGTCTAGCGGGGACCCCCTACAATGAGCAGTTCTTC. Translated, it gives CASSLAGTPYNEQFF. The V call is TRBV7-4, the J call TRBJ2-1; 9 bases align to TRBD2. Germline assignment: CDR1 SGHVT and CDR2 SQSDAQ. The CDR3 loop spans 15 amino acids. V shed 6 bases and J 2 bases; nucleotides not matched to a gene: 5.

V gene TRBV20-1 combines with J gene TRBJ2-1; the match to TRBD2 covers 12 bases. From germline, CDR1 is DFQATT and CDR2 SNEGSKA (reference sequence). The V and J ends lost 2 bases and 0 bases, in that order; junction bases with no gene match: 2. The CDR3 has 16 amino acids. The CDR3 bases are TGCAGTGCTAGAAAGACTAGCGGGGGCTCCTACAATGAGCAGTTCTTC. Its protein product is CSARKTSGGSYNEQFF.

This clonotype was seen more than once but under ten times. The chain carries TRBV28 and TRBJ2-7, with D unclear. Trimming took off 3 bases at V and 13 bases at J, with 22 bases between the two ends. Germline-derived CDR1 and CDR2 are MDHEN and SYDVKM. The CDR3 consists of 14 residues. The CDR3 DNA follows: TGTGCCAGCAGTTTGAAGTATGAGCCCACCTGGATATACTTC. Translated, it gives CASSLKYEPTWIYF.

Only a few counts were recorded for this clonotype. The rearrangement joins TRBV19 to TRBJ1-5, with 9 nucleotides matching TRBD1. Trimming took 6 bases from V and 2 from J; bases not matched to a gene: 8. From germline, CDR1 is LNHDA and CDR2 SQIVND (reference sequence). The CDR3 is made up of 16 amino acids. This CDR3 reads CASSPDRGLGNQPQHF. The CDR3 coding sequence is TGTGCCAGTAGCCCGGACAGGGGTCTAGGCAATCAGCCCCAGCATTTT.

This clonotype was picked up many times. The chain combines TRBV7-2 with TRBJ2-3; unclear D gene. Trimming left V 2 bases short and J 2 bases short, with 5 bases between. This CDR3 is 13 amino acids long. Germline CDR1 reads SGHTA; CDR2 reads FQGNSA. CDR3 protein: CASSLFVTDTQYF. The CDR3 DNA reads TGTGCCAGCAGCTTATTCGTCACAGATACGCAGTATTTT. The full variable domain, rest sourced from reference TRBV7-2 and TRBJ2-3, is GAGVSQSPSNKVTEKGKDVELRCDPISGHTALYWYRQSLGQGLEFLIYFQGNSAPDKSGLPSDRFSAERTGGSVSTLTIQRTQQEDSAVYLCASSLFVTDTQYFGPGTRLTVL.

This clonotype was counted a few times. V gene TRBV20-1 combines with J gene TRBJ1-1; D is ambiguous. Germline lookup yields CDR1 DFQATT and CDR2 SNEGSKA (reference sequence). This CDR3 region has 11 residues. Trimming stripped 1 base from V and 5 bases from J, with 5 bases between. The CDR3 DNA reads as TGCAGTGCTAGAGGAGGGACTGAAGCTTTCTTT. Amino acids: CSARGGTEAFF.

The table lists this clonotype with a count of one. The J gene is TRBJ2-1, the V gene TRBV29-1; possible D gene TRBD1, 6 bases. The germline V gene encodes CDR1 SQVTM and CDR2 ANQGSEA. This CDR3 has 12 amino acids. Between the trimmed V and J ends, which lost 6 bases and 5 bases, there was a span of 11 bases. The CDR3 region has the DNA TGCAGCGTCCACAGGGTGGACAATGAGCAGTTCTTC. It specifies CSVHRVDNEQFF.

This clonotype has only a few counts. The J gene is TRBJ2-1, the V gene TRBV4-1; 8 nucleotides agree with TRBD2. The CDR3 has 13 amino acids. The V gene's germline CDR1 is MGHRA and CDR2 YSYEKL. V lost 2 bases to trimming and J lost 14 bases; unmatched junction nucleotides: 8. The CDR3 DNA follows: TGCGCCAGCAGCCAATTCACCGGACTAGCTGAGTTCTTC. It yields the protein CASSQFTGLAEFF.

This CDR3 reads CAISDGRALMNTEAFF. The CDR3 DNA is TGTGCCATCAGTGACGGCAGGGCTCTCATGAACACTGAAGCTTTCTTT. The chain has TRBV10-3 and TRBJ1-1, with D possibly matching TRBD1 (5 bases). Per germline, CDR1 ENHRY and CDR2 SYGVKD. V lost 3 bases and J lost 0, with 14 bases in between. The CDR3 loop spans 16 amino acids.

J is TRBJ2-1 and V is TRBV4-1, with 7 bases identical to TRBD2. The J segment lost 7 bases and the V segment lost 1 base, leaving 19 bases of the junction unmatched. This CDR3 spans 19 amino acids. Germline CDR1 is MGHRA and CDR2 is YSYEKL. This CDR3 reads CASSQGRFFRLAGGNEQFF. The CDR3 DNA follows: TGCGCCAGCAGCCAAGGGAGGTTTTTTCGACTAGCTGGGGGGAATGAGCAGTTCTTC.

This sequence joins TRBV11-1 and TRBJ1-1; TRBD1 is a possible D gene (5 bases). CDR3 length: 15 residues. Germline loops: CDR1 SGHAT, CDR2 FQDESV (reference sequence). The V end was cut by 1 base, the J end by 3 bases, with 12 bases between. The DNA of the CDR3 is TGTGCCAGCAGCTTAGGGGCAGGAGGGGACACTGAAGCTTTCTTT. This encodes CASSLGAGGDTEAFF.